The 12 T cell receptor beta chains given below trace back to one sample, sequenced in a study of T cell responses to AZD1222 COVID-19 vaccine (dated by TCRdb to the early 2020s). Library preparation was by the immunoSEQ multiplex PCR assay. In its TCRdb copy, this immuneACCESS table keeps in-frame sequences only and misses some clones. Where compared with another copy, unresolved V genes explain less than half of these, and the others have no known cause. The sample table lists approximately 80,000 clones, 70% to 90% of them with a count of one. The ten top clones hold around 5% of the sample. In light of the paper, this sample's time point label describes: baseline before first vaccination. Source: peripheral blood, taken on day 0 of AZD1222 vaccination. These receptors were taken from an adult in good health.

The rearrangement uses TRBV5-1 and TRBJ2-1; D not resolved. The V gene's germline CDR1 is SGHRS and CDR2 YFSETQ. V was clipped by 5 bases and J by 6 bases, with 9 bases between them. CDR3 size: 12 residues. CDR3 in DNA: TGCGCCAGCAGGTTTAGCAGCAATGAGCAGTTCTTC. Its protein product is CASRFSSNEQFF. The complete variable domain, with remaining parts taken from reference TRBV5-1 and TRBJ2-1, reads KAGVTQTPRYLIKTRGQQVTLSCSPISGHRSVSWYQQTPGQGLQFLFEYFSETQRNKGNFPGRFSGRQFSNSRSEMNVSTLELGDSALYLCASRFSSNEQFFGPGTRLTVL.

This chain links TRBV7-2 with TRBJ1-2; D unresolved. Looked up from germline, CDR1 is SGHTA and CDR2 is FQGNSA. With 1 base removed from V and 7 bases from J, the gap between germline ends came to 13 bases. The CDR3 covers 14 residues. The CDR3 DNA reads as TGTGCCAGCAGCTTAGGGCCCGTGGGTTCTGGCTACACCTTC. Translated, it gives CASSLGPVGSGYTF.

V is TRBV5-1 and J is TRBJ1-2; D unresolved. Germline CDR1 reads SGHRS; CDR2 reads YFSETQ. The CDR3 extends over 14 amino acids. Trimming took 2 bases from V and 0 from J, leaving 8 bases between them. CDR3 in amino acids: CASSFPSANYGYTF. CDR3 sequence (DNA): TGCGCCAGCAGCTTCCCTTCAGCTAACTATGGCTACACCTTC. The full variable domain, with the rest looked up from reference TRBV5-1 and TRBJ1-2, is KAGVTQTPRYLIKTRGQQVTLSCSPISGHRSVSWYQQTPGQGLQFLFEYFSETQRNKGNFPGRFSGRQFSNSRSEMNVSTLELGDSALYLCASSFPSANYGYTFGSGTRLTVV.

The chain links TRBV19 to TRBJ2-2; 8 nucleotides align to TRBD1. The V gene's germline CDR1 is LNHDA and CDR2 SQIVND (reference sequence). Losses at the gene ends were 10 bases for V and 2 bases for J; bases not matched to a gene: 9. The CDR3 totals 15 residues. CDR3 bases: TGTGCCACTAAACTTCAGGGGGCCAACACCGGGGAGCTGTTTTTT. Protein sequence: CATKLQGANTGELFF. Complete variable domain (other parts from reference TRBV19 and TRBJ2-2): DGGITQSPKYLFRKEGQNVTLSCEQNLNHDAMYWYRQDPGQGLRLIYYSQIVNDFQKGDIAEGYSVSREKKESFPLTVTSAQKNPTAFYLCATKLQGANTGELFFGEGSRLTVL.

The rearrangement links TRBV28 to TRBJ2-3; TRBD2 aligns across 7 bases. The V gene's germline CDR1 is MDHEN and CDR2 SYDVKM. The CDR3 length is 17 residues. V gave up 6 bases and J gave up 0 bases; unmatched junction bases: 12. The CDR3 bases are TGTGCCAGCAGCCCCTTAGGGAGCGGGGAAAGCACAGATACGCAGTATTTT. This sequence encodes CASSPLGSGESTDTQYF.

V and J are TRBV11-2 and TRBJ1-6, with a tentative D call TRBD1 (5 bases). Per the germline V gene, CDR1 is SGHAT and CDR2 is FQNNGV. The CDR3 consists of 14 residues. The V gene lost 2 bases and the J gene lost 9 bases, with 11 bases spanning the gap. CDR3 DNA: TGTGCCAGCAGCTTACAGGGAAATCGTTCACCCCTCCACTTT. Encoded protein: CASSLQGNRSPLHF.

This clone was recorded only once. DNA for the CDR3: TGTGCCAGCATCGACAGGCGCAATTCACCCCTCCACTTT. Translation gives CASIDRRNSPLHF. The genes are TRBV2 and TRBJ1-6; D might be TRBD1 (6 bases). The CDR3 sequence is 13 residues long. The germline gives CDR1 SNHLY, CDR2 FYNNEI. The V and J ends lost 7 bases and 7 bases respectively, with 11 bases between them.

The V and J genes are TRBV11-2 and TRBJ1-2, with D unclear. The V end lost 0 bases, the J end lost 0 bases, and 11 bases lay between the germline ends. The CDR3 loop spans 16 amino acids. Germline CDR1 and CDR2: SGHAT and FQNNGV. The CDR3 DNA reads as TGTGCCAGCAGCTTAGATCCTGGGTTCGCTAACTATGGCTACACCTTC. The encoded protein is CASSLDPGFANYGYTF.

The chain is built from TRBV7-2 and TRBJ1-5; the match to TRBD1 covers 9 bases. This CDR3 is 14 amino acids long. In germline, CDR1 is SGHTA, CDR2 FQGNSA. Trimming cost V 7 bases and J 6 bases; bases outside gene matches: 7. CDR3 nucleotide sequence: TGTGCCAGCAACCTACAGGGGGCGGTTCAGCCCCAGCATTTT. Protein sequence: CASNLQGAVQPQHF.

The sample holds a few counts of this clone. V usage is TRBV7-2 and J usage is TRBJ2-2, with 12 bases lining up with TRBD2. Germline loops: CDR1 SGHTA, CDR2 FQGNSA. This CDR3 has 17 amino acids. Trimming cost V 5 bases and J 3 bases; bases outside gene matches: 7. For the CDR3, the DNA is TGTGCCAGCAGCCCACGGACTAGCGGGGTCTACACCGGGGAGCTGTTTTTT. It encodes CASSPRTSGVYTGELFF.

About this clone: This sample includes further DNA sequences coding for the same CDR3. The J gene is TRBJ1-2, the V gene TRBV5-1; D gene uncertain. Germline CDR1 SGHRS, CDR2 YFSETQ. The CDR3 contains 12 residues. V was pared by 2 bases and J by 4 bases, with 6 bases between. The CDR3 is CASSLGAYGYTF. In nucleotides, the CDR3 is TGCGCCAGCAGCTTAGGAGCCTATGGCTACACCTTC.

The chain recombines TRBV5-1 with TRBJ2-1; TRBD2 aligns across 12 bases. The J segment lost 6 bases and the V segment lost 4 bases, leaving 5 bases of the junction unmatched. The CDR3 consists of 15 residues. Germline loops: CDR1 SGHRS, CDR2 YFSETQ. The CDR3 here is CASSHTGLAGNEQFF. DNA for the CDR3: TGCGCCAGCAGCCACACGGGACTAGCGGGCAATGAGCAGTTCTTC.